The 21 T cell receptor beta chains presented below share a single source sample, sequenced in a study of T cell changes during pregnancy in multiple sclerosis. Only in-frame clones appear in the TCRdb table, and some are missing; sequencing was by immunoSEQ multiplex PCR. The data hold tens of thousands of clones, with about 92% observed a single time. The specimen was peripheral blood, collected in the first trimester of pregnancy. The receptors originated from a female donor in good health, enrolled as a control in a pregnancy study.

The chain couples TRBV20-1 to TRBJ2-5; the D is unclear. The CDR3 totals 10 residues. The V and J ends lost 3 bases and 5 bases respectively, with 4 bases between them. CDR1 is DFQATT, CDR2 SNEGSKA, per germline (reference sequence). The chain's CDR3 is CSARQETQYF. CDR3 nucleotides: TGCAGTGCTAGGCAGGAGACCCAGTACTTC.

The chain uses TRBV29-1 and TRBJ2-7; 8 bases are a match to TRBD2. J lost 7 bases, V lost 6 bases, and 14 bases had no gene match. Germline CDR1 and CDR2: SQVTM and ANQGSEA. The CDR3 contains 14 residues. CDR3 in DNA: TGCAGCGTGGCCCGTGGAGCGGGAGTGTTTGAGCAGTACTTC. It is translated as CSVARGAGVFEQYF.

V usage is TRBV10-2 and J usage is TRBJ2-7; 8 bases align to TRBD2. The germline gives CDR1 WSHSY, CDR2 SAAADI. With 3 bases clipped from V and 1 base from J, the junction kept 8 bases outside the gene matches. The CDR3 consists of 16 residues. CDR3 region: CASSELSGGGSYEQYF. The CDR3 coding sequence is TGCGCCAGCAGTGAATTAAGCGGGGGAGGATCCTACGAGCAGTACTTC.

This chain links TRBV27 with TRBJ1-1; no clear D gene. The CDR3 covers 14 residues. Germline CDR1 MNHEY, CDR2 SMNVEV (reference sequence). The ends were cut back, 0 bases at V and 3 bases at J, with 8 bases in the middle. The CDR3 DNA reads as TGTGCCAGCAGTTTATCGGCAGACTACACTGAAGCTTTCTTT. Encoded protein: CASSLSADYTEAFF.

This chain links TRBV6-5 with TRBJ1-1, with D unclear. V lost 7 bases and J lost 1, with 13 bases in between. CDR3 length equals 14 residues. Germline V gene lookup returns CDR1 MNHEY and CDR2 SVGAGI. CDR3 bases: TGTGCCAGCACAAAGACAAACTCGAACACTGAAGCTTTCTTT. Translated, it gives CASTKTNSNTEAFF.

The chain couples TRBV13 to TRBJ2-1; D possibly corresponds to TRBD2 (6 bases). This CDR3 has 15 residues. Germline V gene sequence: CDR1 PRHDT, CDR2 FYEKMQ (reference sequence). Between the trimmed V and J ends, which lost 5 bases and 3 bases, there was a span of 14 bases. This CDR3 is CASSPSGRYYNEQFF. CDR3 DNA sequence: TGTGCCAGCAGCCCAAGCGGGCGGTACTACAATGAGCAGTTCTTC.

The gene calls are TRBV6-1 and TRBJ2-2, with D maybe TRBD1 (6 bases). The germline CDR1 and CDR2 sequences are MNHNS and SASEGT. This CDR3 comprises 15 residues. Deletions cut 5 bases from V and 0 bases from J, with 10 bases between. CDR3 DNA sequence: TGTGCCAGCAGTCTGGACAGTTCGAACACCGGGGAGCTGTTTTTT. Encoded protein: CASSLDSSNTGELFF.

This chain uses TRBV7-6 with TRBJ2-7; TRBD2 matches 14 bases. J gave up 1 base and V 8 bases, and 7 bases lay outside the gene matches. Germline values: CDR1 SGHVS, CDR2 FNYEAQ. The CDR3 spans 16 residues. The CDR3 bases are TGTGCCAGCGGGGGACTAGCGGGGGAAAATTCCTACGAGCAGTACTTC. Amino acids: CASGGLAGENSYEQYF.

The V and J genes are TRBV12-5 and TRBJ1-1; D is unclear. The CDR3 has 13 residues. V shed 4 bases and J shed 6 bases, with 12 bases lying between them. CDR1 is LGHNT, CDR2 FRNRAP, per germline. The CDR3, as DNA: TGTGCTAGTGGTTCCCTGAGCCGCGCTGAAGCTTTCTTT. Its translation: CASGSLSRAEAFF.

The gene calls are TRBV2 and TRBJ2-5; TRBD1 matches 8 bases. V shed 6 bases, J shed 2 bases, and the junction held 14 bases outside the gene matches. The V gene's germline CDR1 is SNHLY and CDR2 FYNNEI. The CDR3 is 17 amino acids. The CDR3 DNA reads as TGTGCCAGCAGCGATGGGCTAACAGGGGGTATACAAGAGACCCAGTACTTC. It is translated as CASSDGLTGGIQETQYF.

In DNA, the CDR3 is TGTGCCAGTAGCTTACCGGGACTCTTCACCGGGGAGCTGTTTTTT. Its translation is CASSLPGLFTGELFF. The rearrangement joins TRBV19 to TRBJ2-2; tentative D call: TRBD2 (6 bases). V was clipped by 6 bases and J by 4 bases, with 15 bases between them. Germline V gene lookup returns CDR1 LNHDA and CDR2 SQIVND (reference sequence). The CDR3 contains 15 residues.

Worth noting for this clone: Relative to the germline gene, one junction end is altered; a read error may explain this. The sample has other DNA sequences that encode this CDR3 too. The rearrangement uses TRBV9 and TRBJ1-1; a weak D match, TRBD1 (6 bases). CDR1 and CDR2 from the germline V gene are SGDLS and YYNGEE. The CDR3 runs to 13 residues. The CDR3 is CASSVGGHTEAFF. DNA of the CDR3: TGTGCCAGCAGCGTAGGGGGGCACACTGAGGCTTTCTTT.

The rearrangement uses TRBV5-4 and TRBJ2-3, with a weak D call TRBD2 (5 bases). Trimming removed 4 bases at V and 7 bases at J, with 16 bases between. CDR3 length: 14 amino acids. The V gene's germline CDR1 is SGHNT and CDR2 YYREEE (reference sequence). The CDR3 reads CASSPEVEGNTQYF. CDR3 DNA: TGTGCCAGCAGCCCGGAGGTGGAAGGGAATACGCAGTATTTT.

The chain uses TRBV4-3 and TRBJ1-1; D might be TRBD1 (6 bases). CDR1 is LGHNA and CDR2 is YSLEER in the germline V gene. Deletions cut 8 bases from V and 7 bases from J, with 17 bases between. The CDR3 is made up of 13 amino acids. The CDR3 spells CASSPGGRDEAFF. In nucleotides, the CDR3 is TGCGCCAGCTCCCCGGGGGGGCGTGATGAAGCTTTCTTT.

The CDR3 loop reads CASSVGTSRETQYF. CDR3 sequence (DNA): TGTGCCAGCAGCGTCGGGACTAGCAGGGAGACGCAGTATTTT. The chain combines TRBV9 with TRBJ2-3, with TRBD2 matching over 9 bases. Germline-derived CDR1 and CDR2 are SGDLS and YYNGEE. V was pared by 2 bases and J by 9 bases, with 7 bases of the junction left unmatched. CDR3 length: 14 amino acids.

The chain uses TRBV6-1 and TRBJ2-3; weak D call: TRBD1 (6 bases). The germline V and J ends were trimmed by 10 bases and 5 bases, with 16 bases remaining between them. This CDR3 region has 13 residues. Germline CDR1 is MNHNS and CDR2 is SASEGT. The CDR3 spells CATSRTAGDTQYF. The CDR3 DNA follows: TGTGCCACCTCGCGGACAGCCGGAGATACGCAGTATTTT.

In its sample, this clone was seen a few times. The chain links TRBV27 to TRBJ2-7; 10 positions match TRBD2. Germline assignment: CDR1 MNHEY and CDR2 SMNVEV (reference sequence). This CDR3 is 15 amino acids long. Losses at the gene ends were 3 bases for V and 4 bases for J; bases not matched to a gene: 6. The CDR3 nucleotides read TGTGCCAGCAGTTTGGCCAGCGGGGGGGCGTACGAGCAGTACTTC. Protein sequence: CASSLASGGAYEQYF.

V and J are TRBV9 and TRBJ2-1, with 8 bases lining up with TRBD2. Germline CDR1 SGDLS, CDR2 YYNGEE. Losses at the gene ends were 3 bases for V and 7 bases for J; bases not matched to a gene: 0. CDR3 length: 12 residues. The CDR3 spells CASSASGNEQFF. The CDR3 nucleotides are TGTGCCAGCAGCGCTAGCGGGAATGAGCAGTTCTTC.

In DNA, the CDR3 is TGTGCCAGTACAAGGGGTAGCTATGGCTACACCTTC. Its protein is CASTRGSYGYTF. The genes are TRBV19 and TRBJ1-2, with D possibly being TRBD1 (5 bases). This CDR3 spans 12 amino acids. Germline CDR1 LNHDA, CDR2 SQIVND (reference sequence). The V gene lost 7 bases and the J gene lost 4 bases, with 10 bases spanning the gap.

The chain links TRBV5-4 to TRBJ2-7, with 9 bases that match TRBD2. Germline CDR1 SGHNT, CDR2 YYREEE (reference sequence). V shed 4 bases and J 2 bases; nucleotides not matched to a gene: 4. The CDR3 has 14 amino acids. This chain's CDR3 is CASSAGGPPYEQYF. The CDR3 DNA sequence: TGTGCCAGCAGCGCGGGGGGGCCCCCCTACGAGCAGTACTTC. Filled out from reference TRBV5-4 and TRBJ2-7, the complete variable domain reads ETGVTQSPTHLIKTRGQQVTLRCSSQSGHNTVSWYQQALGQGPQFIFQYYREEENGRGNFPPRFSGLQFPNYSSELNVNALELDDSALYLCASSAGGPPYEQYFGPGTRLTVT.

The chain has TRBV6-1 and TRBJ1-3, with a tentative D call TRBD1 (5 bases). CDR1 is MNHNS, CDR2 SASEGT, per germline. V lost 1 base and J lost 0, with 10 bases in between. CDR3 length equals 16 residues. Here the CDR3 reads CASSEDLTASGNTIYF. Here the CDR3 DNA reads TGTGCCAGCAGTGAAGACTTGACAGCCTCTGGAAACACCATATATTTT.